Included here is one T cell receptor (beta chain) sequence, with context. The CDR3 has 15 amino acids. Germline trimming cut 10 bases from V and 3 bases from J; bases unmatched to any gene: 13. Germline values: CDR1 MNHEY, CDR2 SMNVEV (reference sequence). This sample stems from a study of T cells after yellow fever vaccination. Study-level information: Preparation used SMART-Seq v4 Ultra Low Input for the low-cell-number fractions.

In TCRdb, the 5' RACE reads were re-called with MiXCR into one record per CDR3 protein. The table lists some 340,000 distinct CDR3 sequences, about 10% of them singletons. The sequence was collected from a man younger than 35 who received the YFV17D yellow fever vaccine. This specimen was CD4+ T cells sorted from PBMCs, taken 45 days after the yellow fever booster vaccination. This chain links TRBV27 with TRBJ2-7; 9 bases are shared with TRBD1. CDR3: CATGRQDRGSYEQYF. The CDR3 nucleotides read TGTGCCACGGGCCGTCAGGACAGGGGTAGCTACGAGCAGTACTTC.